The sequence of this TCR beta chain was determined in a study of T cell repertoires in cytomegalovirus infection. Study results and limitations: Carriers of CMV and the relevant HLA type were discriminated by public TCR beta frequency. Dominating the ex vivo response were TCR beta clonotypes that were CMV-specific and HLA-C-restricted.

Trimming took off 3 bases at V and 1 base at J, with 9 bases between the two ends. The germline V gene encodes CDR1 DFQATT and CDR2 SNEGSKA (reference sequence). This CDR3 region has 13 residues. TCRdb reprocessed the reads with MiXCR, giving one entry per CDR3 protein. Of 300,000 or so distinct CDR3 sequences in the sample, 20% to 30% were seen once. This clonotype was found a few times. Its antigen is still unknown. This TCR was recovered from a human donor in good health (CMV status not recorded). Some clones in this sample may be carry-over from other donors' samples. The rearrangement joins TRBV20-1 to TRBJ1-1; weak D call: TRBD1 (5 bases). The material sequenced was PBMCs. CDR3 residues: CSARDGQNTEAFF. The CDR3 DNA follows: TGCAGTGCTAGGGACGGACAGAACACTGAAGCTTTCTTT.